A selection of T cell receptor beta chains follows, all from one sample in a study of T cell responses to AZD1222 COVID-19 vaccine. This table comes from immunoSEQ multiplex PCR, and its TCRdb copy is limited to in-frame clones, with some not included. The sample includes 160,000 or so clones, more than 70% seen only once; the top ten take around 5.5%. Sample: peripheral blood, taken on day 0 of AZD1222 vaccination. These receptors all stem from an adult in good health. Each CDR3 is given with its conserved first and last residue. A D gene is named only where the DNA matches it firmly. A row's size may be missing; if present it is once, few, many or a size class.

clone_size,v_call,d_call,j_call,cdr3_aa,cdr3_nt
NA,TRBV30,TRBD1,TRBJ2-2,CAGDRFTNTGELFF,TGTGCCGGGGACAGGTTTACGAACACCGGGGAGCTGTTTTTT
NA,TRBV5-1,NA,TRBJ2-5,CASSSTRGHGLNF,TGCGCCAGCAGCTCGACTAGGGGCCACGGTTTGAACTTC
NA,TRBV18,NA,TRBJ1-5,CASSPSENQPQHF,TGTGCCAGCTCACCATCGGAGAATCAGCCCCAGCATTTT
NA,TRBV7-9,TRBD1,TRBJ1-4,CASSLARGPGEKLFF,TGTGCCAGCAGCTTAGCGAGGGGGCCCGGGGAAAAACTGTTTTTT
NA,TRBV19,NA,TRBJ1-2,CASSRNYGYTF,TGTGCCAGTAGTCGGAACTATGGCTACACCTTC
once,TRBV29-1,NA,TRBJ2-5,CSVEEGTAQYF,TGCAGCGTTGAAGAGGGGACGGCCCAGTACTTC
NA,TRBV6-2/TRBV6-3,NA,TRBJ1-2,CASRPTGNYGYTF,TGTGCCAGCAGACCTACAGGGAACTATGGCTACACCTTC
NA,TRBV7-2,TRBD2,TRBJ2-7,CASSSPSSGAGGRYEQYF,TGTGCCAGCAGCTCCCCGTCCTCAGGAGCGGGGGGGCGGTACGAGCAGTACTTC
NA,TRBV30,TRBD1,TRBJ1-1,CAWSLLGGSNTEAFF,TGTGCCTGGAGTTTATTAGGGGGCTCCAACACTGAAGCTTTCTTT
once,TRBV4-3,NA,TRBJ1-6,CASSQVKGQNSPLHF,TGCGCCAGCAGCCAAGTGAAGGGTCAGAATTCACCCCTCCACTTT
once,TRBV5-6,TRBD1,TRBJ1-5,CASSRMGQNQPQHF,TGTGCCAGCAGCCGAATGGGACAGAATCAGCCCCAGCATTTT
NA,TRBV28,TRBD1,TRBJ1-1,CASRPYPQGPGTEAFF,TGTGCCAGCAGACCTTACCCACAGGGGCCGGGGACTGAAGCTTTCTTT
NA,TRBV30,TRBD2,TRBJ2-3,CAWNLAGVGDTQYF,TGTGCCTGGAATTTAGCGGGGGTGGGGGATACGCAGTATTTT
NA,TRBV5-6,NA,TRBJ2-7,CASSFSLATYEQYF,TGTGCCAGCAGCTTTTCCCTAGCGACCTACGAGCAGTACTTC
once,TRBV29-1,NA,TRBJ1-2,CSGGTGNTAGYTF,TGCAGCGGCGGGACGGGAAATACAGCCGGCTACACCTTC
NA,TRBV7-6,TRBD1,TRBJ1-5,CASGETGASNQPQHF,TGTGCCAGCGGGGAGACAGGGGCGTCAAATCAGCCCCAGCATTTT
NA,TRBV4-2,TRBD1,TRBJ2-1,CASSQEGQGLYNEQFF,TGTGCCAGCAGCCAAGAGGGACAGGGTCTCTACAATGAGCAGTTCTTC
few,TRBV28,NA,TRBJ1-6,CASSPPGLGNSPLHF,TGTGCCAGCAGCCCCCCCGGGCTAGGTAATTCACCCCTCCACTTT
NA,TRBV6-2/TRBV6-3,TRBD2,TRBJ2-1,CASSTRLAGAYNEQFF,TGTGCCAGCAGTACTAGACTAGCGGGAGCATACAATGAGCAGTTCTTC
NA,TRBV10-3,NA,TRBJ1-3,CAISESKRAVRGNTIYF,TGTGCCATCAGTGAGTCAAAACGGGCCGTCCGTGGAAACACCATATATTTT
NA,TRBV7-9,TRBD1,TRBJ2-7,CASSSGTGDYEQYF,TGTGCCAGCAGCTCCGGGACAGGGGACTACGAGCAGTACTTC
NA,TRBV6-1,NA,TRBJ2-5,CASSEDRAAVETQYF,TGTGCCAGCAGTGAAGACAGGGCGGCGGTAGAGACCCAGTACTTC
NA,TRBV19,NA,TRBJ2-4,CASSMWAGVTKNIQYF,TGTGCCAGTAGTATGTGGGCAGGGGTAACCAAAAACATTCAGTACTTC
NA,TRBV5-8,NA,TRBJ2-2,CASSNPQNRFANTGELFF,TGTGCCAGCAGCAACCCACAAAACAGGTTCGCGAACACCGGGGAGCTGTTTTTT
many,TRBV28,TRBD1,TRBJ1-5,CASIGPGTGLNQPQHF,TGTGCCAGCATTGGGCCCGGGACAGGGCTCAATCAGCCCCAGCATTTT
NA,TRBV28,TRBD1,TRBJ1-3,CASGDRGFSGAGNTIYF,TGTGCCAGCGGGGACAGGGGGTTTAGTGGGGCTGGAAACACCATATATTTT
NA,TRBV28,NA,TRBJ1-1,CASSLQGRDFNTEAFF,TGTGCCAGCAGTTTACAGGGTCGAGACTTTAACACTGAAGCTTTCTTT
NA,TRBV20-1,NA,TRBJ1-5,CSASWQLDQPQHF,TGCAGTGCTAGTTGGCAGTTAGATCAGCCCCAGCATTTT
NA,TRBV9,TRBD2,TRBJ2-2,CASSVDSTSGGSNTGELFF,TGTGCCAGCAGCGTAGACAGCACTAGCGGGGGCTCGAACACCGGGGAGCTGTTTTTT
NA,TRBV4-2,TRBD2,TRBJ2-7,CASSQELGLAGAYEQYF,TGTGCCAGCAGCCAAGAACTAGGACTAGCGGGGGCCTACGAGCAGTACTTC